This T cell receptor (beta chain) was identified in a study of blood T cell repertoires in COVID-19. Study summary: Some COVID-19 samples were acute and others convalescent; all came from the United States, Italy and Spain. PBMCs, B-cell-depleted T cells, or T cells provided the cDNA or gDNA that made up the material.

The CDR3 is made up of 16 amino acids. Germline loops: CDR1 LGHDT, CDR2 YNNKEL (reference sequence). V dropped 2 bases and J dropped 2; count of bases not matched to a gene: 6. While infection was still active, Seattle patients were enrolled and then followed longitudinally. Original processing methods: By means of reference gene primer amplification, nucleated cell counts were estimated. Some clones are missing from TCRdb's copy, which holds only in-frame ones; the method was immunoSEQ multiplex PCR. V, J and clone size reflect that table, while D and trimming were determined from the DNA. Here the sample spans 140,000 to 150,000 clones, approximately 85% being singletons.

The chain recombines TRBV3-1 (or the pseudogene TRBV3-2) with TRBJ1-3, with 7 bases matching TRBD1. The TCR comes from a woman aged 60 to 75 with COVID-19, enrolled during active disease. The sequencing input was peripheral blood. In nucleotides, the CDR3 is TGTGCCAGCAGCCAAACAGGGGTTCCGACTGGAAACACCATATATTTT. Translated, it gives CASSQTGVPTGNTIYF.